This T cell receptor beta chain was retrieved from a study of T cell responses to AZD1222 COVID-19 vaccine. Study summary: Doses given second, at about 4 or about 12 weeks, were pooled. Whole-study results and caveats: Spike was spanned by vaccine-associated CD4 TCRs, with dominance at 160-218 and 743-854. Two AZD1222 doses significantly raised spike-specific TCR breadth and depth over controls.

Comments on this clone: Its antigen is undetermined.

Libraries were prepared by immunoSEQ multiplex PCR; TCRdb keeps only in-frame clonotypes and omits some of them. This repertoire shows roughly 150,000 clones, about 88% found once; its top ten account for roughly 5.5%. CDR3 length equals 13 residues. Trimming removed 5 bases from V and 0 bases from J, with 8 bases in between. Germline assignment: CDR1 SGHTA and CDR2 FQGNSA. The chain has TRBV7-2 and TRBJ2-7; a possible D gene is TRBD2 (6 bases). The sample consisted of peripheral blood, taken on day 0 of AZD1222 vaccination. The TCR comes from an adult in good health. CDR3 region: CASSVDYSYEQYF. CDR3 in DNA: TGTGCCAGCAGCGTGGACTACTCCTACGAGCAGTACTTC.